This T cell receptor (beta chain) came from a study of CD8+ T cells in alopecia areata. Whole-study findings and limits: Besides other cells, scalp samples also yield sequences of resident alphabeta T cells from normal skin.

This clone was observed once. The antigen is not known. CDR1 is GTSNPN, CDR2 SVGIG, per germline (reference sequence). The CDR3 extends over 10 amino acids. The ends were cut back, 0 bases at V and 7 bases at J, with 3 bases in the middle. Treatment in this sample: oral pan-JAK inhibitor, 5-10 mg twice daily. Researchers took lesional scalp punch biopsies and peripheral blood from people who were alopecia areata patients. Once RNA had been extracted, it was reverse transcribed into cDNA to act as the sequencing template. Measured with immunoSEQ multiplex PCR; TCRdb has only the in-frame clones, and not every one. The sample has under 300,000 clones, around three fifths seen once.

The source is a human donor with alopecia areata. V and J are TRBV30 and TRBJ1-1; unclear D gene. This specimen consisted of CD4+ T cells sorted from blood, obtained around week 53, from a patient treated with tofacitinib. CDR3 bases: TGTGCCTGGAGTGTCGGTGAAGCTTTCTTT. Its translation: CAWSVGEAFF.